This TCR gamma chain is drawn from a study of intestinal T cells in coeliac disease (dated by TCRdb to 2020 to 2021). Background for the entire study: Coeliac patients were much younger than controls, with mean ages of about 16.0 versus 59 years in the TRG cohort. In the TCR-delta (TRD) cohort, there were duodenal biopsies from some eleven coeliac disease patients and some eleven non-coeliac controls. Duodenal biopsies from roughly 35 coeliac disease patients and approximately 21 non-coeliac controls were included in a second, larger TCR-gamma (TRG) cohort.

On this clone: There is no known antigen for this receptor. There are no base qualities to consult, and no much larger clone falls within one base.

The library was made by multiplex PCR. The data were produced on an Ion Torrent PGM. TRG repertoires were amplified from about 0.2 ug of biopsy DNA with the LymphoTrack kit, in which Illumina adapters are carried by the primers. TRG amplicons were purified using AMPure XP beads, were quantified on a 2100 Bioanalyzer, and were pooled equimolarly. Sequencing of TRG libraries was performed on an Ion PGM instrument. The original pipeline was this. Using FastX, any read was removed if more than 10% of its nucleotides had quality scores below the third quartile calculated per patient. IMGT/HighV-QUEST was used to align reads in order to assign V, D and J genes, locate CDR3 regions and judge functionality. Sequences were converted to amino acids, and every sequence predicted to be non-functional was removed. CDR3s were split into kmers with and without positional annotation, PCA was performed on kmer frequencies, and samples were clustered using all 1023 combinations of PCs 1-10. Classification was validated by leave-one-out cross-validation, re-optimising parameters on the remaining samples each time. Shannon diversity was calculated with the vegan R package from repeated random subsamples, each the size of the lowest read count. Clones were re-identified by TCRdb from the public reads with CATT, and rows with the same DNA were merged. It is TCRdb's table, rather than the study itself, that gives the V and J calls and clone size. The sample table shows approximately 1,800 gamma-chain clones, and 40% to 55% are seen once. Together, the top ten hold approximately 7% of the sample.

The CDR3 spans 14 residues, from the cysteine through the phenylalanine. CDR3 DNA is the only sequence kept; it has 42 bases, read in frame from the first base. Ends trimmed: V by 8 bases, J by 13 bases; bases unmatched to a gene: 21. Genomic DNA was extracted with the QIAamp DNA FFPE tissue kit from ten 5-um FFPE scrolls per case. Fully anonymised formalin-fixed paraffin-embedded duodenal biopsies surplus to diagnostic needs were used to test TCR repertoire-based classification of coeliac disease. Beyond this particular receptor, the publication reports: TRD kmer-based clustering correctly classified all 22 biopsies in training, with a reported leave-one-out accuracy of 80% to 95%. FFPE-derived DNA was found to be relatively degraded, and loss of a proportion of TCR sequences in each sample was likely caused by this degradation. Repeated CDR3 amino acid sequences could not be distinguished from PCR duplicates in the analysis. Age was significantly different between the coeliac and control groups, but splitting the analysis by age did not give a significant classification. Of around 54 biopsies, around 51 (around 94%) were correctly classified by TRG clustering, which had a reported leave-one-out accuracy of around 90%.

The specimen sequenced was a duodenal biopsy. The TCR originated in a human donor with celiac disease. This chain is built from TRGV10 and TRGJ1 or TRGJ2. TRGV10 is placed among ORFs of uncertain function. The CDR3 loop reads CAAWDLIRSIRKLF. The nucleotide sequence is given as TGTGCTGCGTGGGATTTGATTAGGAGTATAAGAAAACTCTTT.